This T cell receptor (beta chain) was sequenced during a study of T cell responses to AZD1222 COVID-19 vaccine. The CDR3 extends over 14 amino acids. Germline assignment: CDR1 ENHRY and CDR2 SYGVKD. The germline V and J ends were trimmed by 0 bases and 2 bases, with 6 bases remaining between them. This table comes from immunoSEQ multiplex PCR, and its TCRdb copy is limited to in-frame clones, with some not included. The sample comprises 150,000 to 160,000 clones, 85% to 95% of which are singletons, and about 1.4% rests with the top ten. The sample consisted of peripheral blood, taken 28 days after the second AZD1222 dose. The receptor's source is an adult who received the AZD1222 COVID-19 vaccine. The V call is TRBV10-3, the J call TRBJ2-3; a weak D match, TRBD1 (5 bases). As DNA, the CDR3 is TGTGCCATCAGTGAGTCGACAGTCACAGATACGCAGTATTTT. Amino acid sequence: CAISESTVTDTQYF.